Listed below are T cell receptor beta chains from one sample, sequenced in a study of identical twins. TCRdb re-called the 5' RACE reads through MiXCR, storing one row per CDR3 protein. The sample includes more than 1.5 million distinct CDR3 sequences, about 31% of them seen just once. The specimen sequenced was cord blood. All receptors derive from a newborn girl in good health. The CDR3 runs from the conserved cysteine through the conserved F or W. A D gene is named only where the DNA matches it firmly. For some rows the clone size is stated as once, few or many, or as a class when expanded; others skip it.

V gene,clone size,J gene,D gene,CDR3 protein,CDR3 DNA
TRBV4-1,-,TRBJ2-1,-,CASSVVGVPYNEQFF,TGCGCCAGCAGCGTTGTCGGTGTACCCTACAATGAGCAGTTCTTC
TRBV7-2,-,TRBJ1-5,-,CASSLTSFYGAGPNQPQHF,TGTGCCAGCAGCTTAACCTCCTTCTATGGGGCAGGCCCAAATCAGCCCCAGCATTTT
TRBV2,few,TRBJ1-1,TRBD1,CASSVLGQGGTEAFF,TGTGCCAGCAGTGTTTTAGGACAGGGAGGGACTGAAGCTTTCTTT
TRBV5-1,few,TRBJ1-1,-,CASSFIGTNTEAFF,TGCGCCAGCAGCTTTATAGGCACGAACACTGAAGCTTTCTTT
TRBV12-5,-,TRBJ2-1,TRBD2,CASGLVLAGGPFRYNEQFF,TGTGCTAGTGGTTTGGTGCTAGCGGGAGGGCCTTTCCGCTACAATGAGCAGTTCTTC
TRBV6-5,few,TRBJ2-2,-,CASSSPGSIDTGELFF,TGTGCCAGCAGTTCCCCAGGGTCGATAGACACCGGGGAGCTGTTTTTT
TRBV6-6,-,TRBJ1-2,-,CASSPQIGYTF,TGTGCCAGCAGCCCCCAAATAGGCTACACCTTC
TRBV27,-,TRBJ2-2,-,CASSLWTPNTGELFF,TGTGCCAGCAGTTTATGGACACCGAACACCGGGGAGCTGTTTTTT
TRBV20-1,few,TRBJ1-5,-,CSATLWADQPQHF,TGCAGTGCTACCTTATGGGCGGATCAGCCCCAGCATTTT
TRBV28,few,TRBJ2-5,TRBD1,CASSRTGAWETQYF,TGTGCCAGCAGTCGTACAGGGGCGTGGGAGACCCAGTACTTC
TRBV5-5,-,TRBJ1-1,TRBD1,CASSPRGRDEAFF,TGTGCCAGCAGCCCCAGGGGGCGGGATGAAGCTTTCTTT
TRBV7-2,few,TRBJ2-1,TRBD2,CASSLAGLADNEQFF,TGTGCCAGCAGCTTAGCTGGGCTAGCGGACAATGAGCAGTTCTTC
TRBV3-1,-,TRBJ1-2,-,CASSQDLGVLYGYTF,TGTGCCAGCAGCCAAGATCTCGGAGTGCTTTATGGCTACACCTTC
TRBV10-3,-,TRBJ2-2,-,CAISESVPNTGELFF,TGTGCCATCAGTGAGTCGGTCCCGAACACCGGGGAGCTGTTTTTT
TRBV9,-,TRBJ2-3,-,CASSGGSGSADTQYF,TGTGCCAGCAGCGGAGGTTCGGGCTCCGCAGATACGCAGTATTTT
TRBV20-1,few,TRBJ2-3,TRBD2,CSALPPSGARDTQYF,TGCAGTGCCCTCCCCCCCAGCGGGGCCCGGGATACGCAGTATTTT
TRBV6-1,-,TRBJ2-5,-,CASSESIRGQYF,TGTGCCAGCAGTGAAAGTATTAGGGGGCAGTACTTC
TRBV5-1,-,TRBJ2-1,TRBD2,CASSLEGLGANVQFF,TGCGCCAGCAGCTTGGAAGGACTAGGGGCCAATGTGCAGTTCTTC
TRBV28,-,TRBJ2-1,TRBD1,CASSPHTGGDNEQFF,TGTGCCAGCAGTCCTCATACAGGGGGCGACAATGAGCAGTTCTTC
TRBV14,few,TRBJ2-4,-,CASSQVSGIQYF,TGTGCCAGCAGCCAAGTGAGTGGCATTCAGTACTTC
TRBV12-3/TRBV12-4,few,TRBJ2-4,-,CASSLRGARRDGAKNIQYF,TGTGCCAGCAGTTTAAGAGGGGCAAGGAGGGACGGGGCCAAAAACATTCAGTACTTC
TRBV20-1,-,TRBJ2-3,-,CSAQQGSADTQYF,TGCAGTGCCCAACAGGGAAGCGCAGATACGCAGTATTTT
TRBV14,-,TRBJ2-6,-,CASSQLSSGANVLTF,TGTGCCAGCAGCCAACTTAGCTCTGGGGCCAACGTCCTGACTTTC
TRBV15,few,TRBJ1-2,TRBD1,CATSRGQGPYGYTF,TGTGCCACCAGCAGAGGACAGGGTCCCTATGGCTACACCTTC
TRBV4-2,-,TRBJ1-4,-,CASSQDNRRGEKLFF,TGTGCCAGCAGCCAAGATAACCGCCGAGGGGAAAAACTGTTTTTT
TRBV9,few,TRBJ2-3,-,CASSVRGGLLFSTDTQYF,TGTGCCAGCAGCGTGAGGGGGGGACTCCTCTTTAGCACAGATACGCAGTATTTT
TRBV24-1,-,TRBJ2-1,TRBD2,CATSDPGRGTRDEQFF,TGTGCCACCAGTGATCCGGGGCGGGGGACCCGAGATGAGCAGTTCTTC
TRBV20-1,few,TRBJ2-5,TRBD2,CSASKGLAGYETQYF,TGCAGTGCTTCCAAAGGGCTAGCGGGGTATGAGACCCAGTACTTC
TRBV4-1,-,TRBJ1-5,-,CASSQGGVRQPQHF,TGCGCCAGCAGCCAAGGGGGGGTGCGGCAGCCCCAGCATTTT
TRBV6-5,few,TRBJ2-3,-,CASSYLDAPGTDTQYF,TGTGCCAGCAGTTATCTTGACGCCCCCGGCACAGATACGCAGTATTTT
TRBV20-1,-,TRBJ2-1,TRBD2,CSAFSGLANEQFF,TGCAGTGCTTTTTCGGGACTAGCCAATGAGCAGTTCTTC
TRBV28,-,TRBJ2-7,-,CASSLRGVGEQYF,TGTGCCAGCAGTTTAAGGGGAGTTGGCGAGCAGTACTTC
TRBV4-2,-,TRBJ2-1,TRBD2,CASSQASGGPSYNEQFF,TGTGCCAGCAGCCAAGCTAGCGGGGGGCCCTCCTACAATGAGCAGTTCTTC
TRBV4-1,few,TRBJ1-2,TRBD1,CASSQDWSTGTGSGYTF,TGCGCCAGCAGCCAAGATTGGAGTACCGGGACAGGGTCTGGCTACACCTTC
TRBV3-1,-,TRBJ2-5,TRBD2,CASSSGLAGGPQETQYF,TGTGCCAGCAGCTCGGGACTAGCGGGGGGGCCGCAAGAGACCCAGTACTTC
TRBV6-5,-,TRBJ2-1,-,CASSYGPGLNNNEQFF,TGTGCCAGCAGTTACGGGCCGGGACTGAATAACAATGAGCAGTTCTTC
TRBV20-1,-,TRBJ2-7,-,CSARDLRVYEQYF,TGCAGTGCTAGAGATTTACGGGTCTACGAGCAGTACTTC
TRBV6-1,-,TRBJ1-5,TRBD1,CASRKTGEGQPQHF,TGTGCCAGCAGAAAGACAGGGGAGGGTCAGCCCCAGCATTTT
TRBV30,-,TRBJ2-5,-,CAWSTRGTTQYF,TGTGCCTGGAGTACCCGGGGGACGACCCAGTACTTC
TRBV20-1,few,TRBJ2-7,TRBD2,CSAGLAASYEQYF,TGCAGTGCGGGACTAGCGGCCTCCTACGAGCAGTACTTC
TRBV7-8,-,TRBJ2-1,TRBD2,CASSPLRGGNEQFF,TGTGCCAGCAGCCCCCTTCGGGGGGGCAATGAGCAGTTCTTC
TRBV4-2,-,TRBJ1-4,TRBD1,CASSRGQGAEKLFF,TGTGCCAGCAGCCGCGGACAGGGTGCCGAAAAACTGTTTTTT